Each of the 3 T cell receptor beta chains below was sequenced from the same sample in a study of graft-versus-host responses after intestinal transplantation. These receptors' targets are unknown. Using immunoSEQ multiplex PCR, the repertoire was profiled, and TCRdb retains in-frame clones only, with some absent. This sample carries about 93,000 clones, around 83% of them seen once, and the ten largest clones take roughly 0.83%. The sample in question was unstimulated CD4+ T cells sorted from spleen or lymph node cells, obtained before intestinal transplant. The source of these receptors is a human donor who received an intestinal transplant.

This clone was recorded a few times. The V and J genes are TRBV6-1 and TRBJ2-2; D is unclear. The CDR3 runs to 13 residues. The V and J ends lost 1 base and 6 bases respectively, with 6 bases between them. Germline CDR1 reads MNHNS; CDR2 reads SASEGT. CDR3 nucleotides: TGTGCCAGCAGTGAAGGGGCCCCCGGGGAGCTGTTTTTT. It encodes CASSEGAPGELFF.

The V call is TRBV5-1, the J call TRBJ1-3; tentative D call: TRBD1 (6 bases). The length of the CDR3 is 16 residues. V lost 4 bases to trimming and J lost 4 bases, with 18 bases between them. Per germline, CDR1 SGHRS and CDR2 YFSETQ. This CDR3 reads CASSLQVQGQGNTIYF. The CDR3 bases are TGCGCCAGCAGCCTTCAAGTACAGGGTCAGGGAAACACCATATATTTT.

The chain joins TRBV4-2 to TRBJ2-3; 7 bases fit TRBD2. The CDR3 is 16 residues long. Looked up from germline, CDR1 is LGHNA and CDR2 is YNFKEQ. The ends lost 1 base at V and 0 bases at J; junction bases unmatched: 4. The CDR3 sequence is CASSQVPGGSTDTQYF. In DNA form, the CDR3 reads TGTGCCAGCAGCCAAGTACCGGGGGGAAGCACAGATACGCAGTATTTT.